Shown below are 14 T cell receptor beta chains from a single sample sequenced in a study of beta chain features in type 1 diabetes (dated by TCRdb to between 2018 and 2020). The library came from the immunoSEQ multiplex PCR assay. All of the isolated RNA was reverse transcribed with the High Capacity cDNA Reverse Transcription Kit, so expressed TCRB transcripts were sequenced. Held by TCRdb, this immuneACCESS table contains in-frame sequences only and omits some clones. Under half of the omission traces to an unresolved V gene where checked; the cause of the rest is unknown. The sample table holds about 240,000 clones, of which 25% to 30% were seen once. 3.5% to 4% of the sample comes from the top ten. Material for sequencing was central memory CD4+ T cells from blood. These receptors were obtained from a man younger than 45 in good health.

The chain is built from TRBV10-3 and TRBJ2-7, with TRBD1 identical over 9 bases. V lost 9 bases, J lost 3 bases, and 6 bases stayed unmatched. This CDR3 has 13 amino acids. Germline V gene sequence: CDR1 ENHRY, CDR2 SYGVKD. The CDR3 DNA sequence: TGTGCCATTTCAGCGGACAGGGGCTACGAGCAGTACTTC. It is translated as CAISADRGYEQYF.

In the case of this clone: Likely a read error: the CDR3 ends without its conserved phenylalanine or tryptophan. The DNA is left out, because the CDR3 cannot be placed on it with certainty; the CDR3 is given as TCRdb lists it. This chain joins TRBV7-6 and TRBJ1-1. With termini counted, the CDR3 has 8 amino acids. Germline V gives CDR1 SGHVS, CDR2 FNYEAQ. CDR3 region: CASSRRSR.

This chain links TRBV7-9 with TRBJ2-1; the match to TRBD1 covers 7 bases. This CDR3 comprises 14 residues. Germline-derived CDR1 and CDR2 are SEHNR and FQNEAQ (reference sequence). V was clipped by 3 bases and J by 5 bases; unmatched bases: 4. The CDR3 spells CASSLTGTNNEQFF. CDR3 sequence (DNA): TGTGCCAGCAGCTTGACAGGGACGAACAATGAGCAGTTCTTC.

This clone was found many times. The chain employs TRBV2 and TRBJ2-1; unclear D gene. Germline CDR1 is SNHLY and CDR2 is FYNNEI. Trimming stripped 3 bases from V and 7 bases from J, with 10 bases between. The length of the CDR3 is 13 residues. The CDR3 DNA follows: TGTGCCAGCAGTGAGCGGTTGGGGAATGAGCAGTTCTTC. Translation: CASSERLGNEQFF.

This clone came up many times. This chain connects TRBV19 to TRBJ2-1, with D perhaps assigned TRBD1 or TRBD2 (5 bases each). The germline V gene has CDR1 LNHDA and CDR2 SQIVND (reference sequence). The CDR3 is 13 residues long. The ends were cut back, 8 bases at V and 0 bases at J, with 8 bases in the middle. As DNA, the CDR3 is TGTGCCAGTCGGGACGGCTCCTACAATGAGCAGTTCTTC. As protein: CASRDGSYNEQFF.

The gene calls are TRBV7-6 and TRBJ2-5; 12 nucleotides line up with TRBD2. V trimming: 5 bases; J trimming: 5 bases; junction bases outside the gene matches: 9. The CDR3 length is 16 residues. The germline gives CDR1 SGHVS, CDR2 FNYEAQ. The CDR3 DNA follows: TGTGCCAGCAGCGAAACGGGACTAGCGGGCCGCGAGACCCAGTACTTC. This translates into CASSETGLAGRETQYF.

This clone was detected only a few times. DNA for the CDR3: TGCAGTATGGCAGACCGTCAACGGGCTTTCTTT. Translated, it gives CSMADRQRAFF. This sequence joins TRBV20-1 and TRBJ1-1; D unresolved. V lost 8 bases to trimming and J lost 11 bases, with 18 bases between them. The length of the CDR3 is 11 residues. Germline V gives CDR1 DFQATT, CDR2 SNEGSKA (reference sequence).

This sequence joins TRBV2 and TRBJ2-5, with 7 bases matching TRBD1. Unmatched junction bases numbered 1, after V lost 2 bases and J lost 7 bases. The CDR3 has 12 residues. Germline V gene lookup returns CDR1 SNHLY and CDR2 FYNNEI. CDR3: CASSETGVTQYF. The CDR3 region has the DNA TGTGCCAGCAGTGAAACAGGGGTGACCCAGTACTTC.

This chain uses TRBV2 with TRBJ1-1, with D perhaps matching TRBD1 (6 bases). The CDR3 contains 11 residues. The ends were cut back, 6 bases at V and 5 bases at J, with 7 bases in the middle. In germline, CDR1 is SNHLY, CDR2 FYNNEI. CDR3 loop: CASRTGTEAFF. The CDR3 DNA sequence: TGTGCCAGCAGAACAGGGACTGAAGCTTTCTTT.

This clone was detected once. The chain is built from TRBV7-8 and TRBJ2-3; D perhaps matches TRBD2 (5 bases). V was cut by 0 bases and J by 0 bases, with 7 bases left in between. The germline gives CDR1 SGHVS, CDR2 FQNEAQ. This CDR3 is 15 amino acids long. In DNA, the CDR3 is TGTGCCAGCAGCTTAGCGACGGGAAGCACAGATACGCAGTATTTT. Translation gives CASSLATGSTDTQYF.

There are a few counts of this clone. The chain recombines TRBV6-1 with TRBJ2-3; possibly TRBD2 for D (5 bases). This CDR3 spans 15 amino acids. CDR1 is MNHNS and CDR2 is SASEGT in the germline V gene. With 0 bases removed from V and 1 base from J, the gap between germline ends came to 8 bases. This CDR3 reads CASSEAGAGTDTQYF. CDR3 coding DNA: TGTGCCAGCAGTGAAGCGGGAGCCGGCACAGATACGCAGTATTTT.

This chain links TRBV6-5 with TRBJ2-1; D is ambiguous. This CDR3 has 13 residues. The V end was cut by 5 bases, the J end by 0 bases, with 5 bases between. Germline V gene lookup returns CDR1 MNHEY and CDR2 SVGAGI. The CDR3 loop is CASSKGSYNEQFF. CDR3 DNA sequence: TGTGCCAGCAGTAAAGGCTCCTACAATGAGCAGTTCTTC.

As regards this clone: The same CDR3 arises from other DNA sequences in this sample as well. The CDR3: CAWSTDSNQPQHF. CDR3 bases: TGTGCCTGGAGTACAGATAGCAATCAGCCCCAGCATTTT. The V and J genes are TRBV30 and TRBJ1-5; D uncertain. This CDR3 is built from 13 residues. CDR1 is GTSNPN and CDR2 is SVGIG in the germline V gene (reference sequence). The V and J ends lost 2 bases and 0 bases respectively, with 5 bases between them. Supplemented by reference TRBV30 and TRBJ1-5, the full variable domain reads SQTIHQWPATLVQPVGSPLSLECTVEGTSNPNLYWYRQAAGRGLQLLFYSVGIGQISSEVPQNLSASRPQDRQFILSSKKLLLSDSGFYLCAWSTDSNQPQHFGDGTRLSIL.

In this sample, this clone turned up a few times. The J gene is TRBJ2-1, the V gene TRBV30, with D unclear. V shed 1 base and J shed 4 bases, with 8 bases lying between them. CDR1 and CDR2 from the germline V gene are GTSNPN and SVGIG (reference sequence). This CDR3 is built from 13 residues. The CDR3, as DNA: TGTGCCTGGAGTGAACATTCATACAATGAGCAGTTCTTC. Translating gives CAWSEHSYNEQFF.